Shown below are 14 T cell receptor beta chains from a single sample sequenced in a study of blood T cell repertoires in COVID-19. Assay: immunoSEQ multiplex PCR; the TCRdb copy retains only in-frame clones and omits some. The sample includes approximately 330,000 clones, roughly 85% of them seen just once. Sequenced sample: PBMCs or T cells enriched from blood (not recorded which). The receptors shown here come from a woman in her 40s with acute COVID-19.

The chain uses TRBV6-2 or TRBV6-3 and TRBJ1-6; D is possibly TRBD1 (6 bases). V lost 2 bases and J 7 bases, leaving 9 bases between the germline ends. The CDR3 extends over 14 amino acids. CDR1 and CDR2 (germline): MNHEY, SVGEGT. CDR3 protein: CASSYLQGNSPLHF. CDR3 DNA sequence: TGTGCCAGCAGTTACCTACAGGGCAATTCACCCCTCCACTTT.

The chain links TRBV11-2 to TRBJ1-2; D gene unclear. Deletions cut 2 bases from V and 4 bases from J, with 14 bases between. CDR1 and CDR2 (germline): SGHAT, FQNNGV. The CDR3 runs 15 residues. CDR3 sequence: CASSLSRGQVYGYTF. As DNA, the CDR3 is TGTGCCAGCAGCTTAAGTCGAGGGCAAGTCTATGGCTACACCTTC.

The rearrangement uses TRBV7-9 and TRBJ1-1; D remains ambiguous. Germline-derived CDR1 and CDR2 are SEHNR and FQNEAQ (reference sequence). The CDR3 is 11 residues long. Trimming cost V 2 bases and J 7 bases, with 5 bases left between them. This CDR3 is CASSLPGEAFF. CDR3 coding DNA: TGTGCCAGCAGCTTACCCGGTGAAGCTTTCTTT.

The gene calls are TRBV7-9 and TRBJ2-7; 10 bases are a match to TRBD2. V dropped 4 bases and J dropped 12; count of bases not matched to a gene: 6. Germline V gives CDR1 SEHNR, CDR2 FQNEAQ (reference sequence). CDR3 length equals 12 residues. CDR3 sequence: CASSYPSGRVYF. The CDR3 bases are TGTGCCAGCAGCTACCCTAGCGGGAGAGTGTACTTC.

The chain is built from TRBV19 and TRBJ2-1, with D tentatively TRBD1 (5 bases). Trimming cost V 5 bases and J 0 bases, with 11 bases left between them. CDR1 and CDR2 (germline): LNHDA, SQIVND (reference sequence). This CDR3 region has 15 residues. CDR3 bases: TGTGCCAGTAGTGTCACAGGTTCCTCCTACAATGAGCAGTTCTTC. Its protein product is CASSVTGSSYNEQFF.

J is TRBJ1-5 and V is TRBV3-1 (or the pseudogene TRBV3-2); 7 bases fit TRBD1. This CDR3 is 14 amino acids long. V was clipped by 4 bases and J by 5 bases; unmatched bases: 5. Per the germline V gene, CDR1 is LGHDT and CDR2 is YNNKEL (reference sequence). The CDR3: CASSRQQGYQPQHF. The CDR3 DNA sequence: TGTGCCAGCAGCCGCCAACAGGGGTATCAGCCCCAGCATTTT.

This chain joins TRBV13 and TRBJ2-5; possibly TRBD2 for D (6 bases). The germline V gene encodes CDR1 PRHDT and CDR2 FYEKMQ (reference sequence). CDR3 length: 15 amino acids. Trimming took off 2 bases at V and 5 bases at J, with 15 bases between the two ends. DNA for the CDR3: TGTGCCAGCAGCTTATCAAGGGGTGCGGGGGAGACCCAGTACTTC. Translating it yields CASSLSRGAGETQYF.

This clone came up a few times. The chain uses TRBV24-1 and TRBJ2-3, with 13 bases fitting TRBD2. Germline CDR1 KGHDR, CDR2 SFDVKD. This CDR3 is 18 amino acids long. J lost 3 bases, V lost 4 bases, and 9 bases had no gene match. CDR3 DNA sequence: TGTGCCACCAGTGACCATGGACTAGCGGGAGCCGGGACAGATACGCAGTATTTT. This sequence encodes CATSDHGLAGAGTDTQYF.

The CDR3 loop reads CASSIDSPRTGKTSGELFF. DNA of the CDR3: TGTGCCAGTAGTATAGACTCCCCAAGGACAGGGAAAACATCCGGGGAGCTGTTTTTT. The genes are TRBV19 and TRBJ2-2, with TRBD1 identical over 8 bases. With 0 bases clipped from V and 6 bases from J, the junction kept 15 bases outside the gene matches. The length of the CDR3 is 19 residues. Per the germline V gene, CDR1 is LNHDA and CDR2 is SQIVND (reference sequence).

The rearrangement links TRBV11-2 to TRBJ2-5, with 7 positions matching TRBD2. V shed 1 base and J 7 bases; nucleotides not matched to a gene: 3. The CDR3 totals 13 residues. Germline CDR1 and CDR2: SGHAT and FQNNGV. The CDR3 is CASSLGGGRTQYF. CDR3 DNA sequence: TGTGCCAGCAGCTTAGGCGGGGGAAGGACCCAGTACTTC.

This clone was counted once. This chain connects TRBV7-8 to TRBJ1-5; 8 nucleotides align to TRBD1. The CDR3 sequence is 16 residues long. Unmatched junction bases numbered 10, after V lost 2 bases and J lost 7 bases. In germline, CDR1 is SGHVS, CDR2 FQNEAQ. CDR3 bases: TGTGCCAGCAGCTTAAACGGAGGACAGGGTTACCAGCCCCAGCATTTT. Translation gives CASSLNGGQGYQPQHF.

The chain carries TRBV29-1 and TRBJ2-5; no clear D gene. There are 12 residues in the CDR3. Trimming cost V 4 bases and J 5 bases, with 11 bases left between them. Germline V gene sequence: CDR1 SQVTM, CDR2 ANQGSEA. CDR3 in amino acids: CSVAPVVETQYF. The CDR3 nucleotides read TGCAGCGTTGCCCCGGTCGTTGAGACCCAGTACTTC.

The chain employs TRBV27 and TRBJ2-2, with TRBD2 identical over 8 bases. CDR1 and CDR2 from the germline V gene are MNHEY and SMNVEV (reference sequence). With V trimmed by 5 bases and J by 5 bases, 1 base remained unmatched. The CDR3 totals 13 residues. In DNA form, the CDR3 reads TGTGCCAGCAGTCGGGGGGGAACCGGGGAGCTGTTTTTT. This sequence encodes CASSRGGTGELFF.

The V gene is TRBV6-5, the J gene TRBJ1-2; unclear D gene. This CDR3 has 15 amino acids. Germline-derived CDR1 and CDR2 are MNHEY and SVGAGI. V shed 6 bases and J shed 3 bases, with 17 bases lying between them. The CDR3 spells CASRAGARFDYGYTF. The CDR3 DNA sequence: TGTGCCAGCAGAGCCGGTGCGAGGTTCGACTATGGCTACACCTTC.